This T cell receptor (beta chain) was captured in a study of blood T cell repertoires in COVID-19. Study summary: Both acute and convalescent COVID-19 samples were obtained from the United States, Italy and Spain. Sample material is recorded as cDNA or gDNA derived from T cells, B-cell-depleted T cells, or PBMCs.

In the authors' workflow: Amplified reference gene primers provided the basis for estimating nucleated cell counts. Profiled with immunoSEQ multiplex PCR; TCRdb holds only in-frame clones, not every one. That table furnishes V, J and clone size, whereas the DNA furnished D and trimming. Here the sample spans 50,000 to 75,000 clones, around nine tenths being singletons. Germline values: CDR1 SGHRS, CDR2 YFSETQ. The V gene lost 1 base and the J gene lost 2 bases, with 6 bases spanning the gap. This CDR3 comprises 13 residues. The chain combines TRBV5-1 with TRBJ1-2, with a possible D match to TRBD1 (6 bases). This clonotype was sampled from a man in his sixties with acute or convalescent COVID-19. Sample: peripheral blood. In DNA, the CDR3 is TGCGCCAGCAGCTTGCAGGGGAACTATGGCTACACCTTC. Its translation: CASSLQGNYGYTF.